What follows are 13 T cell receptor beta chains derived from one specimen sequenced in a study of shared clonotypes between healthy human individuals. Repertoires were generated with immunoSEQ multiplex PCR, while TCRdb's copy carries only in-frame clones and drops some. The data hold nearly 1,000,000 clones, with approximately 76% observed a single time. Material for sequencing was memory CD4+ T cells sorted from blood. The sample's subset: CD45RA-negative fraction. The receptor set was obtained from a man aged 18 to 35 in good health.

This chain joins TRBV15 and TRBJ2-3, with TRBD2 identical over 10 bases. This CDR3 is built from 16 residues. CDR1 is LNHNV and CDR2 is YYDKDF in the germline V gene (reference sequence). J was trimmed by 9 bases and V by 5 bases; bases with no gene match: 14. The CDR3, as DNA: TGTGCCACCAGCGGGGGGAGCGGGGGGGCAGGTGAGACGCAGTATTTT. Translated: CATSGGSGGAGETQYF.

This clone showed up just a few times. The chain joins TRBV5-6 to TRBJ1-1; weak D call: TRBD1 (6 bases). CDR1 and CDR2 (germline): SGHDT, YYEEEE. V gave up 4 bases and J gave up 1 base, with 8 bases separating them. The CDR3 spans 13 residues. The CDR3 protein is CASSMDRNTEAFF. CDR3 coding DNA: TGTGCCAGCAGCATGGACAGGAACACTGAAGCTTTCTTT.

This clone was seen only a few times. The chain employs TRBV28 and TRBJ1-2; perhaps TRBD1 as D (6 bases). V was clipped by 6 bases and J by 2 bases, with 13 bases between them. The CDR3 extends over 14 amino acids. Germline loops: CDR1 MDHEN, CDR2 SYDVKM. The CDR3 loop is CASRLTGPNYGYTF. In nucleotides, the CDR3 is TGTGCCAGCAGATTGACAGGCCCGAACTATGGCTACACCTTC.

The chain employs TRBV11-2 and TRBJ2-1; 8 bases align to TRBD2. This CDR3 spans 15 amino acids. V lost 2 bases and J lost 6; bases outside the gene matches: 6. Germline V CDR1 and CDR2: SGHAT, FQNNGV. CDR3 in DNA: TGTGCCAGCAGCTTAATCGGGGGGGGCATCAATGAGCAGTTCTTC. Translated: CASSLIGGGINEQFF.

This clone turned up a few times. V is TRBV7-2 and J is TRBJ1-5; TRBD1 is a possible D gene (5 bases). Germline CDR1 and CDR2: SGHTA and FQGNSA. The CDR3 totals 17 residues. V lost 2 bases and J lost 5, with 19 bases in between. The CDR3 loop reads CASSLTASGTIHQPQHF. CDR3 nucleotides: TGTGCCAGCAGCTTAACAGCATCCGGGACGATTCATCAGCCCCAGCATTTT.

This chain links TRBV27 with TRBJ1-5; D gene ambiguous. The ends were cut back, 2 bases at V and 4 bases at J, with 9 bases in the middle. The CDR3 consists of 14 residues. The germline CDR1 and CDR2 sequences are MNHEY and SMNVEV (reference sequence). Here the CDR3 DNA reads TGTGCCAGCAGTTTAGGGCGGATAAATCAGCCCCAGCATTTT. Amino acids: CASSLGRINQPQHF.

This sequence joins TRBV7-9 and TRBJ2-5, with D tentatively TRBD2 (5 bases). CDR1 SEHNR and CDR2 FQNEAQ come from the germline V gene (reference sequence). V was pared by 7 bases and J by 1 base, with 13 bases between. The CDR3 sequence is 14 residues long. Here the CDR3 reads CASNVGAVQETQYF. CDR3 nucleotides: TGTGCCAGCAACGTAGGAGCGGTCCAAGAGACCCAGTACTTC.

This clone has a single count. This chain uses TRBV5-1 with TRBJ1-2, with TRBD1 matching 7 bases. V was pared by 4 bases and J by 8 bases, with 11 bases of the junction left unmatched. Germline CDR1 is SGHRS and CDR2 is YFSETQ. The CDR3 runs 14 residues. The CDR3 is CASSPGGLGWGYTF. For the CDR3, the DNA is TGCGCCAGCAGCCCAGGGGGTTTGGGATGGGGCTACACCTTC.

This chain uses TRBV6-5 with TRBJ1-2; 10 bases agree with TRBD1. Looked up from germline, CDR1 is MNHEY and CDR2 is SVGAGI. The CDR3 spans 13 residues. J gave up 8 bases and V 2 bases, and 2 bases lay outside the gene matches. Here the CDR3 DNA reads TGTGCCAGCAGTTACCCGACAGGGGGCGGCTACACCTTC. Amino acid sequence: CASSYPTGGGYTF.

The rearrangement joins TRBV5-5 to TRBJ2-5; D uncertain. Trimming pared 0 bases from V and 1 base from J, leaving 4 bases between. Germline lookup yields CDR1 SGHKS and CDR2 YYEKEE (reference sequence). This CDR3 is built from 13 residues. The CDR3 here is CASSLALQETQYF. The DNA for the CDR3 is TGTGCCAGCAGCTTGGCCCTCCAAGAGACCCAGTACTTC.

CDR3 loop: CASSLVGTAAENIQYF. The CDR3 nucleotides are TGTGCCAGCAGCTTAGTTGGGACCGCCGCCGAAAACATTCAGTACTTC. The chain links TRBV7-2 to TRBJ2-4; perhaps D is TRBD1 or TRBD2 (5 bases each). The germline V gene has CDR1 SGHTA and CDR2 FQGNSA. The V end lost 1 base, the J end lost 5 bases, and 15 bases lay between the germline ends. The CDR3 contains 16 residues.

The J gene is TRBJ1-6, the V gene TRBV15; no clear D. Germline values: CDR1 LNHNV, CDR2 YYDKDF (reference sequence). Trimming cost V 1 base and J 7 bases, with 11 bases left between them. The CDR3 spans 15 residues. The CDR3 protein is CATSRGGGMNSPLHF. Written as DNA, the CDR3 is TGTGCCACCAGCAGAGGTGGCGGTATGAATTCACCCCTCCACTTT.

The chain joins TRBV10-1 to TRBJ1-1; 9 nucleotides agree with TRBD1. J was trimmed by 5 bases and V by 8 bases; bases with no gene match: 6. Germline values: CDR1 WNHNN, CDR2 SYGVQD (reference sequence). There are 13 residues in the CDR3. Here the CDR3 DNA reads TGCGCCAGCTCAGAACAGGGGGCAACTGAAGCTTTCTTT. Translating gives CASSEQGATEAFF.